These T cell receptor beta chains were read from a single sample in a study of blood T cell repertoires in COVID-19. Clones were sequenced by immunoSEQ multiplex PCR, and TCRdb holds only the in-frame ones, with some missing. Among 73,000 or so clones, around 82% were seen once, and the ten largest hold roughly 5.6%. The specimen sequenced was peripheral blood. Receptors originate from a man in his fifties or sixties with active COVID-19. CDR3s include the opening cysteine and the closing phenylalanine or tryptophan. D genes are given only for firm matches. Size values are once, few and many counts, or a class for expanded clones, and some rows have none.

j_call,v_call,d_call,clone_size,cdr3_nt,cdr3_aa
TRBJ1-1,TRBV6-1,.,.,TGTGCCAGCAGTGAAAGGTCGGCAGGGAAGAGCACTGAAGCTTTCTTT,CASSERSAGKSTEAFF
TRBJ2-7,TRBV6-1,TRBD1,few,TGTGCCAGCAGTGAACAGGGGGCGCATTACGAGCAGTACTTC,CASSEQGAHYEQYF
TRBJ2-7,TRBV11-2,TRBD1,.,TGTGCCAGCAGCTTACAGGGGGCAGCGAAGGGCGAGCAGTACTTC,CASSLQGAAKGEQYF
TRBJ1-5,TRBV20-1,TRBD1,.,TGCAGTGCTAGTTTGGGACAGGGCGGCAATCAGCCCCAGCATTTT,CSASLGQGGNQPQHF
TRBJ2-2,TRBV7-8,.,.,TGTGCCAGCAGGCCCTACCTAGCAGACACCGGGGAGCTGTTTTTT,CASRPYLADTGELFF
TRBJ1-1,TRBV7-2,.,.,TGTGCCAGCAGCTTGTGGGGCGATGGCACTGAAGCTTTCTTT,CASSLWGDGTEAFF
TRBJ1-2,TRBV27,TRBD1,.,TGTGCCAGCAGAAACACAGGGGAGGGCTACACCTTC,CASRNTGEGYTF
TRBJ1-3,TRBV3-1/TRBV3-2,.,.,TGTGCCAGCAGCCAAAATAGACAGCACTCCATATATTTT,CASSQNRQHSIYF
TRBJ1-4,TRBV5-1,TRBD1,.,TGCGCCAGCAGCGGGGGACAGAGTGTCGAAAAACTGTTTTTT,CASSGGQSVEKLFF
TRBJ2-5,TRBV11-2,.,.,TGTGCCAGCAGCTCGGAGCTTCAAGAGACCCAGTACTTC,CASSSELQETQYF
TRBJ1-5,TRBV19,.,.,TGTGCCAGTAGTATAGGTCAGGGCCAGCCCCAGCATTTT,CASSIGQGQPQHF
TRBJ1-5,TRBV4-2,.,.,TGTGCCAGCAGCCAAGATAGCGGGGAACAGGGGCCCCAGCATTTT,CASSQDSGEQGPQHF
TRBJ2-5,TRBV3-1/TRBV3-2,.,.,TGTGCCAGCAGCCAAGATGGAGGCTCGGAGACCCAGTACTTC,CASSQDGGSETQYF
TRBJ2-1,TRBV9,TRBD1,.,TGTGCCAGCAGCGAGGGGGCTGGGGGAAGGCACAATGAGCAGTTCTTC,CASSEGAGGRHNEQFF
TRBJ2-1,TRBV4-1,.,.,TGCGCCAGCAGCCCCTCTCCCCGGGATGAGCAGTTCTTC,CASSPSPRDEQFF
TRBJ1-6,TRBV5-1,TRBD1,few,TGCGCCAGCAGCTCCCATCAGACAGGGCGAATTGGAAATTCACCCCTCCACTTT,CASSSHQTGRIGNSPLHF
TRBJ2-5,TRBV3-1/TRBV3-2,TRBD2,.,TGTGCCAGCAGCCTCCTCCGAGCTAGCGGTTCGGAGGAGACCCAGTACTTC,CASSLLRASGSEETQYF
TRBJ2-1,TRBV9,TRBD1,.,TGTGCCAGCAGCGGGGGGACAGGGTACAATGAGCAGTTCTTC,CASSGGTGYNEQFF
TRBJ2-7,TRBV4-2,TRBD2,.,TGTGCCAGCAGCCAAGCCAAGCGGGAGCGGGACGAGCAGTACTTC,CASSQAKRERDEQYF
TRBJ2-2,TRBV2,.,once,TGTGCCAGCAGTGGGGGCGATAGCGGGGAGCTGTTTTTT,CASSGGDSGELFF
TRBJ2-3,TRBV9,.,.,TGTGCCAGCAGCGTACCAGGGAACACAGATACGCAGTATTTT,CASSVPGNTDTQYF
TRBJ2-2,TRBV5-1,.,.,TGCGCCAGCAGCTTGGACGGGGGCGGGGAGCTGTTTTTT,CASSLDGGGELFF
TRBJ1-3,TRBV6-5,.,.,TGTGCCAGCAAGGCGGGGGGAAACACCATATATTTT,CASKAGGNTIYF
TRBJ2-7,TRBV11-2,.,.,TGTGCCAGCAGCTTAGAAGAGGGGGCCTACGAGCAGTACTTC,CASSLEEGAYEQYF
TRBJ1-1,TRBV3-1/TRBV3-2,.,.,TGTGCCAGCAGCCAAGTCTGGACAGCCAAAGCTTTCTTT,CASSQVWTAKAFF
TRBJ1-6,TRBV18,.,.,TGTGCCAGCTCCCCCTCAGGGGTGGACTCACCCCTCCACTTT,CASSPSGVDSPLHF
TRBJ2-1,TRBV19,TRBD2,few,TGTGCCAGTAGTCCGAATAGCGGGGTCTACAATGAGCAGTTCTTC,CASSPNSGVYNEQFF
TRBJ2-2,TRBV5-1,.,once,TGCGCCAGCAGACCGACACTAGCCGGTACCGCCGGGGAGCTGTTTTTT,CASRPTLAGTAGELFF
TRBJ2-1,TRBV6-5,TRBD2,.,TGTGCCAGCAGTCTCGGGACTAGCGCTTACAATGAGCAGTTCTTC,CASSLGTSAYNEQFF
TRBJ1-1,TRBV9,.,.,TGTGCCAGCAGCGTAGGGGGGGGCCCGGTGGTTGAGGGTTTCTTT,CASSVGGGPVVEGFF
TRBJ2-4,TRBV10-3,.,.,TGTGCCATCAGTGCAGAGGCTTCTATTGACATTCAGTACTTC,CAISAEASIDIQYF
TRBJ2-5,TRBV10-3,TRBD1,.,TGTGCCATCAGACCCGGGACAGGGAAAGAGACCCAGTACTTC,CAIRPGTGKETQYF
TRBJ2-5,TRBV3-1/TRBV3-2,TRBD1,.,TGTGCCAGCAGCCAAGATCGGGCGGCGGGTCAGGGGGCAGGACAAGAGACCCAGTACTTC,CASSQDRAAGQGAGQETQYF
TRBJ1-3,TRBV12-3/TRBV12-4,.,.,TGTGCCAGCAGTTTATCGGGGTTGGACACCATATATTTT,CASSLSGLDTIYF
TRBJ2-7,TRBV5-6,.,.,TGTGCCAGCAGCTTGGTAATCGACGAGCAGTACTTC,CASSLVIDEQYF
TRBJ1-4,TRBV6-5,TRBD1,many,TGTGCCAGCAGCCTTGACAGGGGGAATGAAAAACTGTTTTTT,CASSLDRGNEKLFF
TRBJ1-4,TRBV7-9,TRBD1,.,TGTGCCAGCAGCTCCGGACAGGGGAATGAAAAACTGTTTTTT,CASSSGQGNEKLFF
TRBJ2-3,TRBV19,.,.,TGTGCCAGCAGCGATGGCGTAAGAAGCACAGATACGCAGTATTTT,CASSDGVRSTDTQYF
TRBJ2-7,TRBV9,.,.,TGTGCCAGCAGCGTAGCGCTAGCGCCCCTCCACGAGCAGTACTTC,CASSVALAPLHEQYF